The sequence of this TCR beta chain was determined in a study of cytomegalovirus exposure and HLA in healthy donors. Study details: Assignment to the Caucasian-associated ancestry cluster applied to more than 75% of the approximately 420 genotyped donors.

With respect to this clone: Its antigen is as yet unknown.

PCR involved 60 Vbeta and 13 Jbeta primers. Clones were read by immunoSEQ multiplex PCR, and TCRdb kept only the in-frame ones, dropping some. There are about 190,000 clones in the sample; 85% occur only once, and 1% lies in the top ten. Study observations and caveats: A link between a missense DCLRE1C variant and TCR beta V- and J-gene trimming emerged from a later analysis. Immune exposure data for these donors was limited to CMV serostatus.

Despite likely unrecorded immune exposures, the donors were nominally healthy at the time of sampling. Looked up from germline, CDR1 is LNHNV and CDR2 is YYDKDF (reference sequence). V lost 5 bases, J lost 4 bases, and 6 bases stayed unmatched. The CDR3 has 15 amino acids. The TCR comes from a boy aged 2 to 10 in good health and CMV-seronegative. This chain links TRBV15 with TRBJ1-4; 8 bases line up with TRBD1. The specimen was PBMCs. Written as DNA, the CDR3 is TGTGCCACCAGCGGACAGGGTTTTGGTAATGAAAAACTGTTTTTT. This translates into CATSGQGFGNEKLFF.